Following are 24 T cell receptor beta chains from one sample sequenced in a study of early T cells in non-severe SARS-CoV-2 infection. Each CDR3 protein gets one entry after TCRdb re-called the 5' RACE reads with MiXCR. Of approximately 47,000 distinct CDR3 sequences detected, under 7.5% appear once; the ten largest clones hold approximately 6.3%. The starting material was whole blood, obtained at baseline. These receptor sequences come from an adult who was a healthcare worker with PCR-confirmed SARS-CoV-2 infection or an uninfected control (not recorded which).

This clonotype is a singleton in its sample. The J gene is TRBJ2-3, the V gene TRBV7-2; 7 bases align to TRBD2. CDR1 SGHTA and CDR2 FQGNSA come from the germline V gene. This CDR3 is built from 15 residues. The J segment lost 8 bases and the V segment lost 2 bases, leaving 10 bases of the junction unmatched. The CDR3, as DNA: TGTGCCAGCAGCTTATCGTTGGCGGGAGACAGTACGCAGTATTTT. As protein: CASSLSLAGDSTQYF.

The CDR3 protein is CASRRARTDTQYF. DNA for the CDR3: TGTGCCAGCAGGAGGGCTCGCACAGATACGCAGTATTTT. The chain couples TRBV5-4 to TRBJ2-3; perhaps TRBD2 as D (5 bases). The CDR3 runs to 13 residues. V was shortened by 5 bases and J by 1 base, with 8 bases between the two germline ends. The germline V gene encodes CDR1 SGHNT and CDR2 YYREEE (reference sequence). Full variable domain (rest looked up from reference TRBV5-4 and TRBJ2-3): ETGVTQSPTHLIKTRGQQVTLRCSSQSGHNTVSWYQQALGQGPQFIFQYYREEENGRGNFPPRFSGLQFPNYSSELNVNALELDDSALYLCASRRARTDTQYFGPGTRLTVL.

This clonotype was counted ten times or more. V usage is TRBV20-1 and J usage is TRBJ1-2; TRBD1 matches at 8 bases. V shed 6 bases and J 6 bases; nucleotides not matched to a gene: 12. The CDR3 covers 14 residues. Germline CDR1 reads DFQATT; CDR2 reads SNEGSKA (reference sequence). CDR3 residues: CSARAGGNYDGYTF. In DNA form, the CDR3 reads TGCAGTGCCCGGGCAGGGGGCAATTACGATGGCTACACCTTC.

This clonotype was found a few times. The rearrangement uses TRBV20-1 and TRBJ2-7; D assignment may be TRBD1 or TRBD2 (5 bases each). The V and J ends lost 5 bases and 2 bases respectively, with 19 bases between them. This CDR3 is 15 amino acids long. Germline CDR1 DFQATT, CDR2 SNEGSKA (reference sequence). The CDR3 DNA is TGCAGTGCTCCTGGCAGGCAGGGACCCACCTACGAGCAGTACTTC. Encoded protein: CSAPGRQGPTYEQYF.

The chain joins TRBV10-3 to TRBJ2-3, with D possibly matching TRBD2 (5 bases). This CDR3 has 13 residues. V was trimmed by 9 bases and J by 3 bases, leaving 13 bases between them. Germline CDR1 ENHRY, CDR2 SYGVKD. In DNA form, the CDR3 reads TGTGCCATAACCTCAGCGGATACAGATACGCAGTATTTT. The encoded protein is CAITSADTDTQYF.

This clonotype has a handful of counts. This chain links TRBV28 with TRBJ2-2, with 9 bases fitting TRBD1. This CDR3 is 21 amino acids long. The ends lost 4 bases at V and 2 bases at J; junction bases unmatched: 20. The germline CDR1 and CDR2 sequences are MDHEN and SYDVKM. This chain's CDR3 is CASSSELVRDRDFGNTGELFF. Here the CDR3 DNA reads TGTGCCAGCAGTTCGGAATTAGTTAGGGACAGGGATTTTGGAAACACCGGGGAGCTGTTTTTT.

In its sample, this clonotype was seen many times. The genes are TRBV5-4 and TRBJ1-1, with D perhaps TRBD1 (5 bases). The V end lost 0 bases, the J end lost 5 bases, and 11 bases lay between the germline ends. Germline V lookup: CDR1 SGHNT, CDR2 YYREEE (reference sequence). CDR3 length: 14 amino acids. In nucleotides, the CDR3 is TGTGCCAGCAGCTTGGAGGGGAGACGGACTGAAGCTTTCTTT. Amino acid sequence: CASSLEGRRTEAFF.

This clonotype has only a few counts. V and J are TRBV9 and TRBJ1-2, with no clear D. Germline V gives CDR1 SGDLS, CDR2 YYNGEE. Trimming stripped 0 bases from V and 4 bases from J, with 13 bases between. This CDR3 region has 15 residues. The CDR3: CASSVGTALSYGYTF. CDR3 DNA: TGTGCCAGCAGCGTAGGGACTGCCCTATCCTATGGCTACACCTTC.

This clonotype was picked up a small number of times. This sequence joins TRBV6-5 and TRBJ2-5; the match to TRBD2 covers 8 bases. The CDR3 runs 17 residues. J was trimmed by 6 bases and V by 0 bases; bases with no gene match: 12. Germline loops: CDR1 MNHEY, CDR2 SVGAGI. This CDR3 is CASSYSGREGLFKTQYF. The CDR3 region has the DNA TGTGCCAGCAGTTACTCGGGACGGGAGGGCCTTTTTAAGACCCAGTACTTC.

This clonotype has ten or more counts. The CDR3 loop reads CASSSYNQPQHF. The CDR3 nucleotides are TGTGCCAGCAGCTCCTATAATCAGCCCCAGCATTTT. The chain links TRBV7-8 to TRBJ1-5, with D uncertain. Germline-derived CDR1 and CDR2 are SGHVS and FQNEAQ. V lost 4 bases to trimming and J lost 4 bases, with 5 bases between them. The CDR3 contains 12 residues.

This clonotype is judged large. This chain links TRBV4-2 with TRBJ2-2, with 10 positions matching TRBD2. With V trimmed by 1 base and J by 1 base, 9 bases remained unmatched. Germline CDR1 LGHNA, CDR2 YNFKEQ. This CDR3 has 19 residues. CDR3 in amino acids: CASSQGSASGSLNTGELFF. CDR3 DNA: TGTGCCAGCAGCCAAGGTAGTGCTAGCGGGAGTCTGAACACCGGGGAGCTGTTTTTT.

This clonotype was seen repeatedly, ten times or more. V and J are TRBV7-9 and TRBJ1-1, with D perhaps matching TRBD1 (5 bases). CDR1 is SEHNR, CDR2 FQNEAQ, per germline (reference sequence). The CDR3 totals 15 residues. V was pared by 2 bases and J by 8 bases, with 18 bases between. The CDR3 region is CASSLSRDRSGEAFF. In DNA, the CDR3 is TGTGCCAGCAGCTTAAGCCGGGACCGATCGGGAGAAGCTTTCTTT.

This clonotype was picked up many times. The chain is built from TRBV5-1 and TRBJ2-5, with TRBD2 identical over 8 bases. CDR1 is SGHRS, CDR2 YFSETQ, per germline. The length of the CDR3 is 14 residues. The V gene end was trimmed by 0 bases and the J gene end by 5 bases; junction bases not matched to a gene: 3. In DNA, the CDR3 is TGCGCCAGCAGCTTGGTGGCTAGCGGGGAGACCCAGTACTTC. Its translation: CASSLVASGETQYF.

This clonotype was found many times. The chain links TRBV5-1 to TRBJ2-6, with D maybe TRBD2 (6 bases). CDR3 length: 16 amino acids. Trimming pared 3 bases from V and 2 bases from J, leaving 12 bases between. Germline values: CDR1 SGHRS, CDR2 YFSETQ. The CDR3: CASSSATGAGANVLTF. The CDR3 nucleotides are TGCGCCAGCAGCTCCGCAACGGGAGCTGGGGCCAACGTCCTGACTTTC.

The CDR3 bases are TGTGCCAGCAGTCCACAGGGGTCAGATACGCAGTATTTT. Residues: CASSPQGSDTQYF. This chain links TRBV12-3 or TRBV12-4 with TRBJ2-3, with 7 bases aligning to TRBD1. The V segment lost 5 bases and the J segment 4 bases; nucleotides outside the gene matches: 3. The CDR3 is 13 amino acids.

This clonotype was counted ten times or more. J is TRBJ1-2 and V is TRBV2; D is ambiguous. The CDR3 totals 12 residues. Trimming cost V 4 bases and J 2 bases, with 5 bases left between them. CDR1 is SNHLY and CDR2 is FYNNEI in the germline V gene. The CDR3 DNA sequence: TGTGCCAGCAGTGTAGAGAACTATGGCTACACCTTC. It yields the protein CASSVENYGYTF.

The chain employs TRBV19 and TRBJ2-3; 9 positions agree with TRBD2. The ends lost 6 bases at V and 10 bases at J; junction bases unmatched: 20. The CDR3 sequence is 17 residues long. Germline V lookup: CDR1 LNHDA, CDR2 SQIVND (reference sequence). CDR3 sequence reads: CASRISHPGLANQAQYF. The CDR3 DNA follows: TGTGCCAGTAGGATCTCACACCCAGGACTAGCGAATCAAGCGCAGTATTTT.

The gene calls are TRBV28 and TRBJ2-5; possible D gene TRBD2, 5 bases. Germline values: CDR1 MDHEN, CDR2 SYDVKM. Trimming took 6 bases from V and 2 from J, leaving 16 bases between them. This CDR3 is 15 amino acids long. Written as DNA, the CDR3 is TGTGCCAGCAGCAGCGGACCCACGCCTCAAGAGACCCAGTACTTC. Its protein product is CASSSGPTPQETQYF.

There are many counts of this clonotype. The CDR3: CASSGTSGSTDTQYF. The CDR3 region has the DNA TGTGCCAGCAGTGGGACTAGCGGGAGCACAGATACGCAGTATTTT. This chain joins TRBV5-4 and TRBJ2-3; 12 bases are shared with TRBD2. V shed 5 bases, J shed 0 bases, and the junction held 1 base outside the gene matches. The CDR3 contains 15 residues. The germline CDR1 and CDR2 sequences are SGHNT and YYREEE (reference sequence).

The CDR3 sequence is CSARVGDYGYTF. The CDR3 region has the DNA TGCAGTGCTAGAGTGGGGGACTATGGCTACACCTTC. The chain combines TRBV20-1 with TRBJ1-2; a weak D match, TRBD1 (5 bases). Germline lookup yields CDR1 DFQATT and CDR2 SNEGSKA (reference sequence). Trimming stripped 1 base from V and 3 bases from J, with 6 bases between. The CDR3 totals 12 residues.

The chain is built from TRBV6-1 and TRBJ1-6; D unresolved. CDR3 length: 12 amino acids. The germline V gene encodes CDR1 MNHNS and CDR2 SASEGT. The V gene lost 8 bases and the J gene lost 11 bases, with 13 bases spanning the gap. CDR3 residues: CASCRGETPLHF. The CDR3, as DNA: TGTGCCAGCTGTAGAGGAGAGACACCCCTCCACTTT.

This clonotype was seen ten or more times. This rearrangement joins TRBV19 to TRBJ2-3; 7 positions match TRBD1. In germline, CDR1 is LNHDA, CDR2 SQIVND (reference sequence). Trimming at V came to 5 bases and at J to 2 bases, leaving 10 bases not matched to a gene. The CDR3 length is 16 residues. The CDR3 sequence is CASSVSRDRLTDTQYF. The CDR3 bases are TGTGCCAGTAGTGTCTCCCGGGACAGACTCACAGATACGCAGTATTTT.

This clonotype was recorded many times. The chain uses TRBV29-1 and TRBJ2-7, with D possibly matching TRBD1 (5 bases). V was trimmed by 6 bases and J by 4 bases, leaving 13 bases between them. CDR3 size: 12 residues. The germline V gene has CDR1 SQVTM and CDR2 ANQGSEA. The CDR3 here is CSVGRAPYEQYF. CDR3 in DNA: TGCAGCGTGGGCAGGGCCCCATACGAGCAGTACTTC.

This clonotype was seen many times. This chain joins TRBV24-1 and TRBJ2-2; D perhaps matches TRBD1 (5 bases). The CDR3 sequence is 16 residues long. The V gene lost 0 bases and the J gene lost 0 bases, with 7 bases spanning the gap. Germline V gives CDR1 KGHDR, CDR2 SFDVKD. The CDR3 spells CATSDLGQANTGELFF. The DNA of the CDR3 is TGTGCCACCAGTGATTTGGGACAAGCGAACACCGGGGAGCTGTTTTTT.